Below, 29 T cell receptor beta chains from the same sample are listed, as sequenced in a study of cytomegalovirus exposure and HLA in healthy donors. 60 Vbeta and 13 Jbeta primers were used in PCR. Sequencing used immunoSEQ multiplex PCR; TCRdb keeps in-frame clones, though not all of them. The sample lists 200,000 or so clones, roughly four fifths occurring once. The sample taken for sequencing was PBMCs. The receptors were gathered from a woman aged 18-29 years in good health and CMV-seropositive.

V and J are TRBV6-6 and TRBJ1-3, with D possibly being TRBD1 (5 bases). The germline V gene encodes CDR1 MNHNY and CDR2 SVGAGI (reference sequence). V was shortened by 2 bases and J by 1 base, with 9 bases between the two germline ends. The CDR3 has 15 amino acids. CDR3 bases: TGTGCCAGCAGTTACGCGGGGCTTTCTGGAAACACCATATATTTT. It specifies CASSYAGLSGNTIYF.

This sequence joins TRBV27 and TRBJ1-5; possible D gene TRBD1, 5 bases. Between the trimmed V and J ends, which lost 2 bases and 6 bases, there was a span of 11 bases. There are 14 residues in the CDR3. The germline gives CDR1 MNHEY, CDR2 SMNVEV (reference sequence). CDR3 sequence (DNA): TGTGCCAGCAGTTTAGAGTCAGGGTCTCAGCCCCAGCATTTT. Encoded protein: CASSLESGSQPQHF.

V usage is TRBV19 and J usage is TRBJ1-5; TRBD1 agrees at 7 bases. CDR1 is LNHDA and CDR2 is SQIVND in the germline V gene (reference sequence). CDR3 length equals 15 residues. Trimming cost V 5 bases and J 3 bases; bases outside gene matches: 7. CDR3 DNA sequence: TGTGCCAGTAGTGTCTTAGGGGGCTCCAATCAGCCCCAGCATTTT. Amino acid sequence: CASSVLGGSNQPQHF.

CDR3 loop: CASSWSRQNTEAFF. The CDR3 DNA follows: TGTGCCAGCAGTTGGTCAAGACAGAACACTGAAGCTTTCTTT. This chain uses TRBV6-1 with TRBJ1-1; no clear D gene. The CDR3 length is 14 residues. Germline CDR1 and CDR2: MNHNS and SASEGT. Trimming took off 5 bases at V and 1 base at J, with 11 bases between the two ends.

CDR3 region: CASSPRPAGGKNIQYF. CDR3 coding DNA: TGTGCCAGCAGTCCCCGCCCTGCAGGGGGAAAAAACATTCAGTACTTC. The chain joins TRBV28 to TRBJ2-4; 7 bases align to TRBD1. Per germline, CDR1 MDHEN and CDR2 SYDVKM. Trimming removed 5 bases from V and 4 bases from J; junction bases left unmatched: 11. The CDR3 spans 16 residues.

This chain joins TRBV30 and TRBJ2-3; 10 bases line up with TRBD2. The CDR3 is made up of 13 amino acids. Germline values: CDR1 GTSNPN, CDR2 SVGIG (reference sequence). Trimming removed 5 bases from V and 4 bases from J; junction bases left unmatched: 3. The CDR3 loop is CAWSSGGADTQYF. CDR3 DNA: TGTGCCTGGTCTAGCGGGGGTGCAGATACGCAGTATTTT.

The rearrangement joins TRBV6-5 to TRBJ2-1, with a possible D match to TRBD2 (5 bases). V was trimmed by 6 bases and J by 8 bases, leaving 14 bases between them. CDR1 and CDR2 from the germline V gene are MNHEY and SVGAGI. CDR3 length: 13 amino acids. The CDR3 loop reads CASSPTTDDEQFF. The CDR3 coding sequence is TGTGCCAGCAGCCCGACTACCGACGATGAGCAGTTCTTC.

This sequence joins TRBV19 and TRBJ1-3, with D perhaps TRBD1 (6 bases). The CDR3 is 14 amino acids. Germline assignment: CDR1 LNHDA and CDR2 SQIVND (reference sequence). V lost 7 bases and J 0 bases, leaving 10 bases between the germline ends. The CDR3 DNA reads as TGTGCCAGTACGCAGGGGACCTCTGGAAACACCATATATTTT. Amino acid sequence: CASTQGTSGNTIYF.

V gene TRBV20-1 combines with J gene TRBJ2-5; tentative D call: TRBD2 (5 bases). The J call is uncertain, as TRBJ2-7 better fits the DNA end. Germline V gives CDR1 DFQATT, CDR2 SNEGSKA (reference sequence). CDR3 length equals 11 residues. In nucleotides, the CDR3 is TGCAGTGCTAGTTCCGGGAACGAGCAGTACTTC. Encoded protein: CSASSGNEQYF.

The chain recombines TRBV2 with TRBJ1-4; D unresolved. Per germline, CDR1 SNHLY and CDR2 FYNNEI. The CDR3 extends over 15 amino acids. The ends were cut back, 2 bases at V and 2 bases at J, with 9 bases in the middle. DNA of the CDR3: TGTGCCAGCAGTGAAAGAGGAATGACTAATGAAAAACTGTTTTTT. Translation: CASSERGMTNEKLFF. Filled out from reference TRBV2 and TRBJ1-4, the complete variable domain reads EPEVTQTPSHQVTQMGQEVILRCVPISNHLYFYWYRQILGQKVEFLVSFYNNEISEKSEIFDDQFSVERPDGSNFTLKIRSTKLEDSAMYFCASSERGMTNEKLFFGSGTQLSVL.

The rearrangement joins TRBV10-3 to TRBJ2-7; TRBD1 aligns across 8 bases. Germline-derived CDR1 and CDR2 are ENHRY and SYGVKD. V was pared by 10 bases and J by 3 bases, with 8 bases of the junction left unmatched. This CDR3 spans 13 amino acids. The CDR3 region has the DNA TGTGCCACCAGGCAGGGGGCGAACTACGAGCAGTACGTC. Translating gives CATRQGANYEQYV.

The chain recombines TRBV2 with TRBJ2-7; no firm D call. The CDR3 runs to 14 residues. Germline CDR1 SNHLY, CDR2 FYNNEI. V lost 3 bases to trimming and J lost 0 bases, with 9 bases between them. Here the CDR3 DNA reads TGTGCCAGCAGTGAGTGGCAGGTCTCCTACGAGCAGTACTTC. Residues: CASSEWQVSYEQYF.

This chain links TRBV18 with TRBJ2-3; D remains unclear. CDR3 length: 20 residues. Germline-derived CDR1 and CDR2 are KGHSH and LQKENI. V shed 1 base and J shed 0 bases, with 23 bases lying between them. CDR3 region: CASSPLLPSWSGSSTDTQYF. CDR3 nucleotide sequence: TGTGCCAGCTCACCACTTCTCCCTTCGTGGTCAGGCTCTAGCACAGATACGCAGTATTTT.

The gene calls are TRBV9 and TRBJ2-3; tentatively, D is TRBD1 (5 bases). This CDR3 is built from 17 residues. The V gene lost 3 bases and the J gene lost 4 bases, with 21 bases spanning the gap. The germline V gene encodes CDR1 SGDLS and CDR2 YYNGEE. CDR3 sequence: CASSDPPGPSAPDTQYF. DNA for the CDR3: TGTGCCAGCAGCGACCCCCCAGGGCCTAGTGCCCCAGATACGCAGTATTTT.

The chain employs TRBV18 and TRBJ2-7; a weak D match, TRBD2 (7 bases). Germline V lookup: CDR1 KGHSH, CDR2 LQKENI. Deletions cut 4 bases from V and 1 base from J, with 14 bases between. CDR3 length: 15 amino acids. The CDR3 coding sequence is TGTGCCAGCTCACGGGGCGGGGGCGCTTCCTACGAGCAGTACGTC. It yields the protein CASSRGGGASYEQYV.

The V and J genes are TRBV5-1 and TRBJ2-5; D possibly corresponds to TRBD1 (5 bases). The CDR3 spans 14 residues. V gave up 5 bases and J gave up 2 bases, with 13 bases separating them. The germline V gene has CDR1 SGHRS and CDR2 YFSETQ. CDR3 DNA: TGCGCCAGCAGTTTCAGGGTAGGGCAAGAGACCCAGTACTTC. Translating gives CASSFRVGQETQYF.

This chain uses TRBV6-1 with TRBJ2-5, with TRBD1 matching 8 bases. This CDR3 is 13 amino acids long. The germline V gene has CDR1 MNHNS and CDR2 SASEGT. The V gene end was trimmed by 6 bases and the J gene end by 5 bases; junction bases not matched to a gene: 5. The CDR3 is CASRGTGGETQYF. CDR3 sequence (DNA): TGTGCCAGCAGGGGAACAGGGGGGGAGACCCAGTACTTC.

This clone was detected only once. V usage is TRBV6-1 and J usage is TRBJ1-2; the match to TRBD1 covers 10 bases. From germline, CDR1 is MNHNS and CDR2 SASEGT. This CDR3 spans 19 amino acids. Unmatched junction bases numbered 17, after V lost 0 bases and J lost 7 bases. CDR3 region: CASSEALLFFGQGGSGYTF. The CDR3 bases are TGTGCCAGCAGTGAAGCGCTCCTTTTTTTCGGACAGGGGGGATCTGGCTACACCTTC.

The rearrangement joins TRBV5-4 to TRBJ1-6, with D possibly matching TRBD1 (6 bases). V was cut by 5 bases and J by 7 bases, with 16 bases left in between. This CDR3 spans 15 amino acids. Per germline, CDR1 SGHNT and CDR2 YYREEE (reference sequence). The CDR3 region is CASSRPGEYNSPLHF. The CDR3, as DNA: TGTGCCAGCAGTCGCCCAGGGGAGTACAATTCACCCCTCCACTTT.

This chain links TRBV5-4 with TRBJ1-4, with D hard to call. The CDR3 is 14 residues long. Trimming removed 0 bases from V and 7 bases from J, with 10 bases in between. Per the germline V gene, CDR1 is SGHNT and CDR2 is YYREEE (reference sequence). The CDR3, as DNA: TGTGCCAGCAGCTTGGACAGCTTGGGTGAAAAACTGTTTTTT. Translated, it gives CASSLDSLGEKLFF.

The chain couples TRBV11-3 to TRBJ1-1, with a weak D call TRBD1 (5 bases). The CDR3 has 14 residues. Germline CDR1 SGHNT, CDR2 YENEEA. V was cut by 7 bases and J by 5 bases, with 17 bases left in between. CDR3 loop: CASTPRGGRTEAFF. The CDR3 region has the DNA TGTGCCAGCACCCCTCGGGGGGGACGAACTGAAGCTTTCTTT.

As to this clone: This sample includes further DNA sequences coding for the same CDR3. The gene calls are TRBV18 and TRBJ1-1; 9 bases fit TRBD1. The germline V gene has CDR1 KGHSH and CDR2 LQKENI. The CDR3 contains 15 residues. Trimming took 1 base from V and 2 from J; bases not matched to a gene: 2. CDR3 sequence: CASSPLGQGNTEAFF. The CDR3 bases are TGTGCCAGCTCACCACTGGGACAGGGAAACACTGAAGCTTTCTTT.

The V gene is TRBV6-1, the J gene TRBJ2-1, with 11 positions matching TRBD2. With 1 base clipped from V and 4 bases from J, the junction kept 0 bases outside the gene matches. The germline gives CDR1 MNHNS, CDR2 SASEGT. This CDR3 comprises 15 residues. CDR3 sequence: CASSEGLAGYNEQFF. The CDR3 DNA is TGTGCCAGCAGTGAAGGACTAGCGGGGTACAATGAGCAGTTCTTC.

The chain carries TRBV6-1 and TRBJ1-6; TRBD1 aligns across 9 bases. The CDR3 is 14 residues long. Germline-derived CDR1 and CDR2 are MNHNS and SASEGT. The J segment lost 7 bases and the V segment lost 5 bases, leaving 3 bases of the junction unmatched. The CDR3 bases are TGTGCCAGCAGTTCTGGGACAGGGAATTCACCCCTCCACTTT. Its translation is CASSSGTGNSPLHF.

This clone has just a few counts. The gene calls are TRBV10-1 and TRBJ1-2, with 10 bases that match TRBD1. With V trimmed by 6 bases and J by 7 bases, 17 bases remained unmatched. Germline CDR1 is WNHNN and CDR2 is SYGVQD (reference sequence). The CDR3 is 17 residues long. The CDR3 region is CASRPPFTRDRGSGYTF. CDR3 nucleotide sequence: TGCGCCAGCAGGCCGCCGTTCACCCGGGACAGGGGAAGTGGCTACACCTTC.

This clone has just one count. The chain employs TRBV12-5 and TRBJ2-3, with a weak D call TRBD2 (6 bases). Trimming removed 1 base at V and 2 bases at J, with 7 bases between. Germline CDR1 LGHNT, CDR2 FRNRAP. This CDR3 region has 14 residues. CDR3 protein: CASGLGDFTDTQYF. CDR3 nucleotides: TGTGCTAGTGGTTTGGGGGACTTCACAGATACGCAGTATTTT.

The chain carries TRBV27 and TRBJ1-2; maybe TRBD1 (5 bases). CDR3 length: 12 amino acids. CDR1 is MNHEY and CDR2 is SMNVEV in the germline V gene (reference sequence). V lost 6 bases, J lost 1 base, and 6 bases lay in between. CDR3 DNA sequence: TGTGCCAGCAGCGGGGGTAACTATGGCTACACCTTC. This gives the protein CASSGGNYGYTF.

The chain links TRBV2 to TRBJ1-5, with TRBD1 matching 9 bases. The CDR3 covers 17 residues. The germline V gene encodes CDR1 SNHLY and CDR2 FYNNEI. Trimming removed 6 bases from V and 2 bases from J; junction bases left unmatched: 11. CDR3 nucleotide sequence: TGTGCCAGCAGGACAGGGGGGCTTATAGATGGCAATCAGCCCCAGCATTTT. Translating gives CASRTGGLIDGNQPQHF.

In its sample, this clone was seen once. V usage is TRBV5-1 and J usage is TRBJ2-3; D is ambiguous. The germline CDR1 and CDR2 sequences are SGHRS and YFSETQ. The CDR3 has 15 amino acids. The V end was cut by 0 bases, the J end by 5 bases, with 13 bases between. The CDR3 protein is CASSLGSSRIDTQYF. In DNA form, the CDR3 reads TGCGCCAGCAGCTTGGGATCATCTAGGATAGATACGCAGTATTTT.